This T cell receptor (beta chain) stems from a study of blood T cells in healthy people across ages. This CDR3 contains 16 residues. The germline CDR1 and CDR2 sequences are LNHDA and SQIVND (reference sequence). V dropped 6 bases and J dropped 8; count of bases not matched to a gene: 7. In regard to this clonotype: What it binds is not known.

Study-level findings and limits: Across the age range, TCR beta diversity per million T cells fell in a roughly linear way. Correlation between TCR beta diversity and naive T cell percentage was strong.

At least 5.5 micrograms of total RNA were extracted per sample. With a J-beta primer mix and a sample-barcoded 5' primer, a second PCR ran roughly 7 to 11 cycles. Each of the cDNA molecules was tagged by a template-switch adaptor with 12 random nucleotides. TCRdb redid the calling of the 5' RACE reads with MiXCR, one entry per CDR3 protein. Here the sample spans about 1.8 million distinct CDR3 sequences, around 50% being singletons. The TCR originated in a woman in her thirties or forties in good health. The sample was blood. The rearrangement joins TRBV19 to TRBJ2-1; the match to TRBD2 covers 16 bases. CDR3 nucleotides: TGTGCCAGTAGCCAGCCGGGACTAGCGGGGGGGGATGAGCAGTTCTTC. Translated, it gives CASSQPGLAGGDEQFF.